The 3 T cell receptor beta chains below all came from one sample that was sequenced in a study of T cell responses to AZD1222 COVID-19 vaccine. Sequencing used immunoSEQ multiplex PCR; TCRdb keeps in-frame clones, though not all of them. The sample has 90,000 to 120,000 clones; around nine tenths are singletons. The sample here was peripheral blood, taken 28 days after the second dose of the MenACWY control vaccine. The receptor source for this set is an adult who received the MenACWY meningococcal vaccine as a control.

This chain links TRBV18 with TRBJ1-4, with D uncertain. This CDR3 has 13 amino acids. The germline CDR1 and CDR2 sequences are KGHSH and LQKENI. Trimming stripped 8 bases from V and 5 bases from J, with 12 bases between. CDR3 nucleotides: TGTGCCAGCGGATTGGGCCTAAATGAAAAACTGTTTTTT. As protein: CASGLGLNEKLFF.

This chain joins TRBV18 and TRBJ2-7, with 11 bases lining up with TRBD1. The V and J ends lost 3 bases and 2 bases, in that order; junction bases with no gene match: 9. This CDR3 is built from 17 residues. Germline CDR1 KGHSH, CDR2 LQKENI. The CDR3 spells CASSPNLPGQGAYEQYF. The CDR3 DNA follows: TGTGCCAGCTCACCGAATTTACCGGGACAGGGGGCCTACGAGCAGTACTTC.

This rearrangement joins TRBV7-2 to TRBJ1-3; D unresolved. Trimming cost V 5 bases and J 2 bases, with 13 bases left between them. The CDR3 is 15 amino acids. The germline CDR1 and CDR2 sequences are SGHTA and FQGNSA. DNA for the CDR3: TGTGCCAGCAGCCCCGGGCCGGGGACTGGAAACACCATATATTTT. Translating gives CASSPGPGTGNTIYF.